The T cell receptor beta chain under discussion was sequenced for a study of T cells in Graves' hyperthyroidism and ophthalmopathy. Template material for amplifying TCR beta CDR3 regions consisted of RNA transcripts. Researchers ran a first-round RT-PCR on the TCR CDR3 using the HTBI primer set. One entry per CDR3 protein, called by TCRdb with MiXCR from the multiplex PCR reads. The table has hundreds of thousands of distinct CDR3 sequences, approximately 23% seen once. The table lists this clonotype with many counts. Its antigen is not known. Broader study findings: Stable hyperthyroidism was told apart from ophthalmopathy by a model built on 13 V-J features. Model-based prediction identified ophthalmopathy a median about 7 months prior to its onset.

Used for diagnoses were clinical symptoms, serum thyroxine and TRAb, thyroid ultrasound and orbital computed tomography. V was pared by 8 bases and J by 4 bases, with 12 bases between. The CDR3 extends over 13 amino acids. Per germline, CDR1 SEHNR and CDR2 FQNEAQ (reference sequence). The TCR was taken from a woman aged 70-85 years with Graves' ophthalmopathy. The chain combines TRBV7-9 with TRBJ1-5; D ambiguous. The sample consisted of blood. CDR3 amino acids: CASQEQPNQPQHF. In DNA, the CDR3 is TGTGCCAGCCAAGAACAGCCTAATCAGCCCCAGCATTTT. Variable domain in full (rest from reference TRBV7-9 and TRBJ1-5): DTGVSQNPRHKITKRGQNVTFRCDPISEHNRLYWYRQTLGQGPEFLTYFQNEAQLEKSRLLSDRFSAERPKGSFSTLEIQRTEQGDSAMYLCASQEQPNQPQHFGDGTRLSIL.